This is a list of T cell receptor beta chains from one sample in a study of shared T cell receptors in the human thymus. Profiling relied on immunoSEQ multiplex PCR, and the TCRdb table lists in-frame clones only, not all of them. The repertoire holds 600,000 to 900,000 clones, with 80% to 90% as singletons. These data are also associated with another study on human thymus T cells.

Sample: thymocytes. These receptors all stem from a girl less than two years old with a congenital heart defect. The CDR3 runs from the conserved cysteine through the conserved F or W. The D gene is left open where the match is weak. Clone size is stated in some rows and not others, as once, few, many or a class when expanded.

V: TRBV14
size: .
D: TRBD1
J: TRBJ1-5
CDR3: CASSSGQGNQPQHF
DNA: TGTGCCAGCAGCTCTGGACAGGGCAATCAGCCCCAGCATTTT

V: TRBV6-6
size: .
D: TRBD1
J: TRBJ1-1
CDR3: CAITGTGGGTEAFF
DNA: TGTGCCATCACGGGGACAGGGGGGGGCACTGAAGCTTTCTTT

V: TRBV27
size: .
D: .
J: TRBJ1-1
CDR3: CASSPRAGLNTEAFF
DNA: TGTGCCAGCAGCCCTAGAGCAGGGTTGAACACTGAAGCTTTCTTT

V: TRBV30
size: once
D: .
J: TRBJ1-3
CDR3: CACLGHLPNTIYF
DNA: TGTGCCTGCCTAGGACACCTTCCGAACACCATATATTTT

V: TRBV2
size: .
D: .
J: TRBJ1-1
CDR3: CASSEAHRLEAFF
DNA: TGTGCCAGCAGTGAAGCGCACAGGTTAGAAGCTTTCTTT

V: TRBV14
size: once
D: TRBD2
J: TRBJ2-3
CDR3: CASSRASGGADTQYF
DNA: TGTGCCAGCAGCCGAGCTAGCGGGGGGGCAGATACGCAGTATTTT

V: TRBV6-1
size: .
D: TRBD1
J: TRBJ1-3
CDR3: CASSEGQGLMNLSGNTIYF
DNA: TGTGCCAGCAGTGAGGGACAGGGATTAATGAATCTCTCTGGAAACACCATATATTTT

V: TRBV23-1
size: .
D: .
J: TRBJ2-5
CDR3: CASSQSRGTPGETQYF
DNA: TGCGCCAGCAGTCAATCGAGGGGGACCCCCGGGGAGACCCAGTACTTC

V: TRBV4-3
size: once
D: TRBD1
J: TRBJ2-2
CDR3: CASSQEGQGKAGELFF
DNA: TGCGCCAGCAGCCAAGAGGGACAGGGGAAGGCCGGGGAGCTGTTTTTT

V: TRBV25-1
size: .
D: .
J: TRBJ1-2
CDR3: CASSEGGSNYGYTF
DNA: TGTGCCAGCAGTGAAGGGGGGAGTAACTATGGCTACACCTTC

V: TRBV15
size: .
D: TRBD1
J: TRBJ1-1
CDR3: CATSRKINTGTGGAFF
DNA: TGTGCCACCAGCAGAAAAATTAATACCGGGACAGGGGGAGCTTTCTTT

V: TRBV6-5
size: .
D: TRBD1
J: TRBJ2-7
CDR3: CASKGRDSYEQYF
DNA: TGTGCCAGCAAAGGACGGGACAGCTACGAGCAGTACTTC

V: TRBV20-1
size: .
D: .
J: TRBJ2-1
CDR3: CSAKRLKQVFF
DNA: TGCAGTGCTAAGAGACTTAAACAGGTTTTCTTC

V: TRBV11-2
size: few
D: TRBD2
J: TRBJ2-5
CDR3: CASSLESGTSGKYQETQYF
DNA: TGTGCCAGCAGCTTAGAATCCGGGACTAGCGGGAAGTACCAAGAGACCCAGTACTTC

V: TRBV4-1
size: .
D: .
J: TRBJ2-7
CDR3: CASSHWGREQYF
DNA: TGCGCCAGCAGCCACTGGGGGCGAGAGCAGTACTTC

V: TRBV5-6
size: .
D: .
J: TRBJ1-2
CDR3: CASSLVGEFWQELNYGYTF
DNA: TGTGCCAGCAGCTTGGTGGGTGAGTTCTGGCAGGAACTTAACTATGGCTACACCTTC

V: TRBV5-1
size: .
D: .
J: TRBJ1-2
CDR3: CASSMGVDNGYTF
DNA: TGCGCCAGCAGCATGGGAGTTGATAATGGCTACACCTTC

V: TRBV30
size: .
D: TRBD1
J: TRBJ1-2
CDR3: CAWSVGTGEYGYTF
DNA: TGTGCCTGGAGTGTCGGGACAGGAGAGTATGGCTACACCTTC

V: TRBV14
size: .
D: TRBD1
J: TRBJ1-2
CDR3: CASSQKHRGWNYGYTF
DNA: TGTGCCAGCAGCCAGAAACACAGGGGGTGGAACTATGGCTACACCTTC

V: TRBV7-8
size: .
D: TRBD1
J: TRBJ1-2
CDR3: CASSSTGGLGGYTF
DNA: TGTGCCAGCAGCTCTACAGGGGGCTTAGGGGGCTACACCTTC

V: TRBV12-5
size: .
D: TRBD1
J: TRBJ1-6
CDR3: CASGLGTGALGNSPLHF
DNA: TGTGCTAGTGGTTTGGGAACAGGGGCCCTGGGGAATTCACCCCTCCACTTT

V: TRBV5-1
size: .
D: TRBD1
J: TRBJ1-2
CDR3: CASSSSGTGELLGYTF
DNA: TGCGCCAGCAGCTCCTCCGGGACAGGGGAATTGTTAGGCTACACCTTC

V: TRBV30
size: few
D: .
J: TRBJ2-7
CDR3: CAWTRSTTLDSYEQYF
DNA: TGTGCCTGGACACGGTCCACTACTCTCGATTCCTACGAGCAGTACTTC

V: TRBV19
size: few
D: .
J: TRBJ1-2
CDR3: CASMAGDYGYTF
DNA: TGTGCCAGTATGGCAGGGGACTATGGCTACACCTTC

V: TRBV4-2
size: .
D: .
J: TRBJ1-5
CDR3: CASSTISGDSNQPQHF
DNA: TGTGCCAGCAGCACAATAAGTGGAGATAGCAATCAGCCCCAGCATTTT

V: TRBV10-3
size: .
D: .
J: TRBJ2-1
CDR3: CAISDKGEKGYNEQFF
DNA: TGTGCCATCAGTGATAAGGGGGAAAAGGGCTACAATGAGCAGTTCTTC